This entry is about one T cell receptor beta chain. The data originate from a study of radiotherapy plus CTLA-4 blockade in lung cancer. Patients in the study, people with chemo-refractory metastatic non-small-cell lung cancer, received focal radiation plus ipilimumab CTLA-4 blockade. The germline V gene encodes CDR1 KGHSH and CDR2 LQKENI. Deletions cut 6 bases from V and 1 base from J, with 12 bases between. CDR3 size: 15 residues. The repertoire was sequenced with immunoSEQ multiplex PCR; TCRdb's copy has only in-frame clones and lacks some. The sample includes some 64,000 clones, roughly 76% of them seen just once.

The rearrangement joins TRBV18 to TRBJ2-2, with a possible D match to TRBD2 (6 bases). This receptor was identified in a human donor with non-small cell lung cancer whose response to radiotherapy plus ipilimumab could not be evaluated. Some clones in this sample may be carry-over from other donors' samples. Sequenced here: peripheral blood, sampled from a patient treated with radiotherapy plus ipilimumab. DNA of the CDR3: TGTGCCAGCTCCCCAGGAGGGGTGAACACCGGGGAGCTGTTTTTT. Translation gives CASSPGGVNTGELFF.